This entry features one T cell receptor beta chain sequence. TCRdb's table, derived via immunoSEQ multiplex PCR, lists solely in-frame clones and lacks some. This table has approximately 120,000 clones, roughly 82% appearing once. The data were taken from a study of blood T cell repertoires in COVID-19. This clonotype originated in an elderly woman with active or convalescent COVID-19. Input material: peripheral blood.

The CDR3 DNA follows: TGTGCCAGCAGCCATTCCCTAGGAAGGGGGCAGGCAGATACGCAGTATTTT. The encoded protein is CASSHSLGRGQADTQYF. This rearrangement joins TRBV3-1 (or the pseudogene TRBV3-2) to TRBJ2-3; TRBD1 agrees at 7 bases. Per germline, CDR1 LGHDT and CDR2 YNNKEL (reference sequence). V lost 3 bases and J lost 4; bases outside the gene matches: 13. The CDR3 is made up of 17 amino acids.